This entry is about one T cell receptor beta chain. Its antigen is not identified. The CDR3 length is 13 residues. Germline CDR1 SNHLY, CDR2 FYNNEI. Trimming pared 4 bases from V and 2 bases from J, leaving 9 bases between. The data derive from a study of T cell responses to AZD1222 COVID-19 vaccine. Data came from immunoSEQ multiplex PCR; TCRdb stores just in-frame clones and leaves some out. The sample lists around 160,000 clones, about 87% occurring once. Study-wide results and caveats: Sampling that yielded the repertoires occurred only after the peak T cell response.

The chain couples TRBV2 to TRBJ2-7; maybe TRBD1 (6 bases). This clonotype was obtained from an adult in good health. The sequences come from peripheral blood, collected on day 0 of AZD1222 vaccination. CDR3 nucleotides: TGTGCCAGCAGTGGGGACATCACCTACGAGCAGTACTTC. It is translated as CASSGDITYEQYF.